Each of the 2 T cell receptor beta chains below was sequenced from the same sample in a study of T-cell reconstitution after alpha-beta-depleted transplantation in children. Unique molecular identifiers were incorporated into the prepared TCRbeta library. One entry per CDR3 protein results from TCRdb running MiXCR on the PCR reads. The sample carries 400,000 to 550,000 distinct CDR3 sequences, over 9.5% recorded once. Here the sequenced sample was PBMCs, taken before TCRalphabeta/CD19-depleted stem cell transplant. The receptors shown here come from a child aged 2 to 10 with inherited bone marrow failure, due to receive a stem cell transplant.

This clonotype was recorded many times. The chain couples TRBV7-9 to TRBJ2-7; 9 positions match TRBD1. The V gene's germline CDR1 is SEHNR and CDR2 FQNEAQ (reference sequence). J was trimmed by 0 bases and V by 5 bases; bases with no gene match: 11. The length of the CDR3 is 17 residues. CDR3: CASSPRDRVPSSYEQYF. The CDR3 DNA reads as TGTGCCAGCAGCCCCCGGGACAGGGTTCCCAGCTCCTACGAGCAGTACTTC.

This clonotype was counted many times. The rearrangement links TRBV7-2 to TRBJ2-5; D is uncertain. The V and J ends lost 2 bases and 3 bases respectively, with 13 bases between them. This CDR3 spans 15 amino acids. In germline, CDR1 is SGHTA, CDR2 FQGNSA. The CDR3, as DNA: TGTGCCAGCAGCTTATTAGTCGGCGGTGAAGAGACCCAGTACTTC. This sequence encodes CASSLLVGGEETQYF.